This T cell receptor (beta chain) was captured in a study of blood T cell repertoires in COVID-19. Overall study: Samples came from the United States, Italy and Spain, spanning acute and convalescent COVID-19. PBMCs, B-cell-depleted T cells, or T cells provided the cDNA or gDNA that made up the material.

Germline lookup yields CDR1 SGHRS and CDR2 YFSETQ. CDR3 length equals 14 residues. Trimming pared 3 bases from V and 2 bases from J, leaving 10 bases between. As handled by the study authors: Counts of nucleated cells, estimated from reference gene primer amplification, were obtained. Data came from immunoSEQ multiplex PCR; TCRdb stores just in-frame clones and leaves some out. V, J and clone size were drawn from that table, and D and trimming were deduced from the DNA. The repertoire holds 250,000 to 350,000 clones, about nine tenths seen once, with approximately 12% in the top ten. The specimen sequenced was peripheral blood. The chain employs TRBV5-1 and TRBJ2-3; D is perhaps TRBD2 (6 bases). The clonotype originates from a woman aged 55-70 years with acute or convalescent COVID-19. CDR3 DNA sequence: TGCGCCAGCAGCTCGGGACTTCTCACAGATACGCAGTATTTT. Its translation: CASSSGLLTDTQYF.